This TCR beta chain is drawn from a study of cytomegalovirus exposure and HLA in healthy donors. A word on this clone: Its matching antigen is unknown.

CDR1 is LNHDA and CDR2 is SQIVND in the germline V gene (reference sequence). V shed 7 bases and J shed 4 bases, with 16 bases lying between them. The CDR3 has 14 residues. It was with 60 Vbeta and 13 Jbeta primers that the PCR ran. The table came from immunoSEQ multiplex PCR; TCRdb's copy has only in-frame clones and leaves some out. The data contain approximately 120,000 clones, around three quarters of them seen just once; the ten biggest clones take up roughly 3.5%. General observations from the study: Common viral pathogens (according to a later analysis) appeared linked to several of the most significant clusters.

The clonotype originates from a woman aged 50 to 60 in good health and CMV-seronegative. Material: PBMCs. The V call is TRBV19, the J call TRBJ1-2; D is ambiguous. CDR3 amino acids: CASIPDGRGYGYTF. CDR3 nucleotides: TGTGCCAGTATCCCCGACGGACGGGGCTATGGCTACACCTTC.